This is a list of T cell receptor beta chains from one sample in a study of tumor-infiltrating lymphocytes in primary liver carcinoma. TCRdb ran MiXCR on the multiplex PCR reads and lists one entry per CDR3 protein. Of hundreds of thousands of distinct CDR3 sequences in the sample, about three fifths are singletons; the top ten hold 15% to 20%. What was sequenced was peripheral blood. These TCRs come from a woman in her twenties or thirties with primary liver carcinoma and hepatitis B virus infection. The conserved cysteine and the conserved F or W are not part of the CDR3 here.

j_call	v_call	cdr3_aa
TRBJ2-2	TRBV29-1	GVETGDVIGELF
TRBJ2-5	TRBV29-1	SVGGGRAWETQY
TRBJ1-1	TRBV6-5	ASNRDRNTEAF
TRBJ2-7	TRBV6-1	AGGPDTIQEQY
NA	TRBV10-3	AISEENPSTDTQH
TRBJ2-5	TRBV6-2/TRBV6-3	ASSYRGETQY
TRBJ2-5	TRBV4-1	ASSQDQGLWTQY
TRBJ1-5	TRBV5-1	ASSLAKGQPQH
TRBJ2-7	TRBV11-2	VSSLAGLYSEQY
TRBJ2-5	TRBV7-9	ASSLGLPPETQY
TRBJ1-3	TRBV5-5	ASSLLGIGEGNTIH
TRBJ1-1	TRBV6-6	ASSYFMNTEAF
TRBJ1-5	TRBV6-5	ASSLGPSGLGQSQH
TRBJ1-1	TRBV12-3/TRBV12-4	ASTRRGLTTEAF
TRBJ1-4	TRBV11-2	ASNLAGGDTEKLF
TRBJ1-5	TRBV5-6	ASSFGTSMAQH
TRBJ2-1	TRBV6-2/TRBV6-3	ASSYSVTSEENERF
TRBJ1-2	TRBV5-5	ASSRLGEGYT
TRBJ2-7	TRBV6-5	ASSSGQGRRSEQY
TRBJ2-5	TRBV11-2	ASNQDRSRQETQY
TRBJ1-2	TRBV6-5	TSSYSRPGRSLYYGYT
TRBJ1-5	TRBV12-3/TRBV12-4	ASSPPGQGLNQPQH
TRBJ2-5	TRBV29-1	GVGTGGGETQY
TRBJ2-7	TRBV5-6	ASSLGTVSYEQY
TRBJ2-7	TRBV28	ASSFPMSGEGGKNEQY
TRBJ1-2	TRBV6-2/TRBV6-3	ASSPRWGRSYGYT
TRBJ2-2	TRBV29-1	SIQDRNTGELF
TRBJ2-2	TRBV7-3	ASSKLPLASNTGELF
TRBJ2-1	TRBV12-3/TRBV12-4	ASSPVVAGAGNEQF
TRBJ1-1	TRBV12-3/TRBV12-4	ASSLAGGSGPEAF
TRBJ1-1	TRBV6-5	ASSYPGRLRTEAF
TRBJ1-3	TRBV12-3/TRBV12-4	ATFRGGEGNTIY
TRBJ1-1	TRBV11-2	ACSQIWGQITEAF
TRBJ2-7	TRBV29-1	SVGNTGWGVYEQY
TRBJ1-6	TRBV11-3	DSSLTGGEHH
TRBJ2-7	TRBV6-6	GSTQGARLSCEQY
TRBJ2-5	TRBV12-3/TRBV12-4	ASSFTPGLVPGTKY
TRBJ2-6	TRBV12-2	ASRDPTGQYKSGANVLT
TRBJ1-6	TRBV4-1	ASSHLGRGGSPLH
TRBJ2-5	TRBV11-1	ASSLAPGKGETQY
TRBJ2-3	TRBV4-2	ASSRTIAGGDTDTQY
TRBJ2-5	TRBV12-3/TRBV12-4	ASSHTLAGEETQY
TRBJ2-1	TRBV11-1	ASSLTSGTVPEQF
TRBJ2-7	TRBV11-2	ASSFRDTNYEQY
TRBJ2-2	TRBV11-2	ASKAGLETGELF